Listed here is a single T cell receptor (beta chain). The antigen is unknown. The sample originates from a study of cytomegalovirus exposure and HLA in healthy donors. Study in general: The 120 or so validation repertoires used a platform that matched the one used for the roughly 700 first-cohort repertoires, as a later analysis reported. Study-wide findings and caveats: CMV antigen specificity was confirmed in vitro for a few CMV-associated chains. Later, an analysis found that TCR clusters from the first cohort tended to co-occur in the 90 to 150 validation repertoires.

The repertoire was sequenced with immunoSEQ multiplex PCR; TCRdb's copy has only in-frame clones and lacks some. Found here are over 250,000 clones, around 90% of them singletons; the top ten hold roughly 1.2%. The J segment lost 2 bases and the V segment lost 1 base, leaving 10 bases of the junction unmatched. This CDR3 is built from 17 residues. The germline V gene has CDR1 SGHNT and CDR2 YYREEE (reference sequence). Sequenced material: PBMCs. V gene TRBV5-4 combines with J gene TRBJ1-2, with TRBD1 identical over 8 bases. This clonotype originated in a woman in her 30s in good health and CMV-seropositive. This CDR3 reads CASSLPKGQAGNYGYTF. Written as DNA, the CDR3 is TGTGCCAGCAGCTTGCCGAAGGGACAGGCTGGAAACTATGGCTACACCTTC.